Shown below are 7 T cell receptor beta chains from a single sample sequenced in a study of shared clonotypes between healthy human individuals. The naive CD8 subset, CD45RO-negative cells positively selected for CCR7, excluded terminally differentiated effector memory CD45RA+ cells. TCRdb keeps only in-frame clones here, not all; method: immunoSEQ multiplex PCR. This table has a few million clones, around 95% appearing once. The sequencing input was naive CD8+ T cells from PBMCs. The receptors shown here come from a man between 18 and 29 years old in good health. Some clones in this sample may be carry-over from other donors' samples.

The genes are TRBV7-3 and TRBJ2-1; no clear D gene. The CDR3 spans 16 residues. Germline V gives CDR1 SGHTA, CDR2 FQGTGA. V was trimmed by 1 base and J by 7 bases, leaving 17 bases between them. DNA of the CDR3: TGTGCCAGCAGCTTAAAAGTCACCCCGCTAGGGAATGAGCAGTTCTTC. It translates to CASSLKVTPLGNEQFF.

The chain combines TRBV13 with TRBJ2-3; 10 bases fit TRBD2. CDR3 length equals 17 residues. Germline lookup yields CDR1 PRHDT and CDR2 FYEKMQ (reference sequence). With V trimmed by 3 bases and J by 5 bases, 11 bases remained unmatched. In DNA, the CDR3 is TGTGCCAGCAGCTTCCGGACTAGCGGCCGCAGTAGAGATACGCAGTATTTT. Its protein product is CASSFRTSGRSRDTQYF.

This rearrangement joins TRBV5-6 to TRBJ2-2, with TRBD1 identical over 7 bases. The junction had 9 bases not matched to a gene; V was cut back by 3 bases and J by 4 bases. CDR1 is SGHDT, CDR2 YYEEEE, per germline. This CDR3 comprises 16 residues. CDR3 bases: TGTGCCAGCAGCTCGTGGACAGGAATCCGCACCGGGGAGCTGTTTTTT. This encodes CASSSWTGIRTGELFF.

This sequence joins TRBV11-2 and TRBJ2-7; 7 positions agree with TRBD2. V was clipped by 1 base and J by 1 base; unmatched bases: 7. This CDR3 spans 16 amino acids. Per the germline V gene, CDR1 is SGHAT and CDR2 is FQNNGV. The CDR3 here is CASSLGGGSGSYEQYF. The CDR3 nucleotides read TGTGCCAGCAGCTTAGGAGGCGGGAGTGGTTCCTACGAGCAGTACTTC.

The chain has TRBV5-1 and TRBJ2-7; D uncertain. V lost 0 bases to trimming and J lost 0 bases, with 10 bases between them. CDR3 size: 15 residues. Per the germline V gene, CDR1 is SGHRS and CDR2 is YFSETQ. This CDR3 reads CASSLGSDFSYEQYF. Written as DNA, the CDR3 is TGCGCCAGCAGCTTGGGGAGCGACTTCTCCTACGAGCAGTACTTC.

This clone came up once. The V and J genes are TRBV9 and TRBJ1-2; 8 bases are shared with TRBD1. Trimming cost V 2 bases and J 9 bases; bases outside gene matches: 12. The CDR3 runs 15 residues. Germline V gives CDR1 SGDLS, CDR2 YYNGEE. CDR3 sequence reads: CASSVPLDRVGSYTF. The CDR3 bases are TGTGCCAGCAGCGTCCCCCTGGACAGGGTAGGGAGCTACACCTTC.

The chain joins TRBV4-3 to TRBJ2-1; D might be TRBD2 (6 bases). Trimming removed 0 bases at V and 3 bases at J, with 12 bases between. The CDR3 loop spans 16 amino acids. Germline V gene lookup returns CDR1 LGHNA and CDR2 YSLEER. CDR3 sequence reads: CASSQDLRRVYNEQFF. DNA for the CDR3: TGCGCCAGCAGCCAAGACTTGCGGAGGGTCTACAATGAGCAGTTCTTC.